The T cell receptor beta chain under discussion was sequenced for a study of shared clonotypes between healthy human individuals. Across the whole study: Each donor had three CD4 naive, three CD4 memory, two CD8 naive and one CD8 memory plate. Overall study results and limits: Rarefaction exposed incomplete sorted-subset sequencing despite large depth. A handful of donors shared 5% to 5.5% of their naive CD4 clonotypes.

In the case of this clone: As yet, its antigen is unknown.

Unmatched junction bases numbered 11, after V lost 6 bases and J lost 1 base. Germline-derived CDR1 and CDR2 are SEHNR and FQNEAQ (reference sequence). This CDR3 has 16 residues. CD4+ cells were split into CD45RA+ naive and CD45RA-negative memory subsets. The table came from immunoSEQ multiplex PCR; TCRdb's copy has only in-frame clones and leaves some out. The sample lists about a million clones, over 60% occurring once. This sequence joins TRBV7-9 and TRBJ2-5; 7 bases align to TRBD1. The receptor's source is a man younger than 30 in good health. Sequenced sample: memory CD4+ T cells sorted from blood. Subset in this sample: CD45RA-negative fraction. The CDR3 region is CASRFNPQGSQETQYF. The CDR3 DNA sequence: TGTGCCAGCAGGTTTAACCCACAGGGGTCCCAAGAGACCCAGTACTTC.